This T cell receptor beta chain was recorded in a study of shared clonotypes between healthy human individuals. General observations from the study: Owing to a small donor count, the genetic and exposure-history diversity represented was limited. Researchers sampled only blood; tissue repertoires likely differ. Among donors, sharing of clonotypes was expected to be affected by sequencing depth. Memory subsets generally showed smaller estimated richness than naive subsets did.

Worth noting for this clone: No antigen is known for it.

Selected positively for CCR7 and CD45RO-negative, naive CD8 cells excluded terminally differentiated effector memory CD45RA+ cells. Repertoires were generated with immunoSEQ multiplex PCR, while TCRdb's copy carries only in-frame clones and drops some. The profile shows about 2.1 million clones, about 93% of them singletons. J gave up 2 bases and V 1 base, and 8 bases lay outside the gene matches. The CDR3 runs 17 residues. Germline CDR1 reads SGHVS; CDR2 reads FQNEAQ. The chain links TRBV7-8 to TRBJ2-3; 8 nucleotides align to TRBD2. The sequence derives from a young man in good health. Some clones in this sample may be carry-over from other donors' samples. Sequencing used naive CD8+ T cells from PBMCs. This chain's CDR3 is CASSLVLAERTTDTQYF. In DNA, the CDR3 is TGTGCCAGCAGCTTAGTACTAGCGGAAAGAACCACAGATACGCAGTATTTT.